What follows describes a single TCR beta chain. This sample is part of a study of blood T cell repertoires in COVID-19. The wider study: Specimens from acute and convalescent COVID-19 originated in the United States, Italy and Spain.

The V gene end was trimmed by 5 bases and the J gene end by 4 bases; junction bases not matched to a gene: 2. CDR1 is SGHTA and CDR2 is FQGTGA in the germline V gene. The CDR3 has 14 residues. The authors' processing: Nucleated cell number was recorded as an estimate derived from reference gene primer amplification. Clones were sequenced by immunoSEQ multiplex PCR, and TCRdb holds only the in-frame ones, with some missing. The V and J calls and clone size come from that table; D and trimming were worked out from the DNA. The sample comprises 160,000 or so clones, nearly 80% of which are singletons, and about 14% rests with the top ten.

The genes are TRBV7-3 and TRBJ2-3, with 11 nucleotides matching TRBD1. The sample taken for sequencing was peripheral blood. The sequence was obtained from a woman at least 80 years old with acute or convalescent COVID-19. DNA for the CDR3: TGTGCCAGCAGCCTGGGACAGGGGGCAGATACGCAGTATTTT. This encodes CASSLGQGADTQYF.